These 13 T cell receptor beta chains came from one sample sequenced in a study of T cells after yellow fever vaccination. TCRdb reprocessed the 5' RACE reads with MiXCR, giving one entry per CDR3 protein. The sample consists of 120,000 or so distinct CDR3 sequences, around 15% of them appearing once. The sequenced sample was CD8+ T cells sorted from PBMCs, obtained 5 days after the yellow fever booster vaccination. These receptors all stem from a young man who received the YFV17D yellow fever vaccine.

This clonotype was recorded at least ten times. The rearrangement uses TRBV7-9 and TRBJ2-5; weak D call: TRBD2 (5 bases). Germline assignment: CDR1 SEHNR and CDR2 FQNEAQ (reference sequence). The CDR3 sequence is 14 residues long. The germline V and J ends were trimmed by 0 bases and 0 bases, with 5 bases remaining between them. Written as DNA, the CDR3 is TGTGCCAGCAGCTTAGCGGGAGACCAAGAGACCCAGTACTTC. It yields the protein CASSLAGDQETQYF.

This CDR3 reads CASSDARTEAFF. As DNA, the CDR3 is TGTGCCAGCAGCGACGCGCGCACTGAAGCTTTCTTT. The gene calls are TRBV7-2 and TRBJ1-1; D is uncertain. The CDR3 is 12 amino acids. The germline gives CDR1 SGHTA, CDR2 FQGNSA. V was shortened by 5 bases and J by 4 bases, with 8 bases between the two germline ends.

This clonotype was counted between two and nine times. V is TRBV5-1 and J is TRBJ1-1, with a weak D call TRBD1 (5 bases). Germline V gene data show CDR1 as SGHRS and CDR2 as YFSETQ. V was clipped by 9 bases and J by 0 bases, with 15 bases between them. The CDR3 contains 14 residues. The CDR3 protein is CATREGAMNTEAFF. The CDR3 bases are TGCGCCACCAGAGAAGGGGCCATGAACACTGAAGCTTTCTTT.

This clonotype has a handful of counts. The chain joins TRBV5-1 to TRBJ1-2; unclear D gene. Trimming cost V 0 bases and J 4 bases, with 13 bases left between them. The CDR3 loop spans 15 amino acids. Germline V CDR1 and CDR2: SGHRS, YFSETQ. The CDR3 DNA reads TGCGCCAGCAGCTTGGAGAATACGCTCGCCTATGGCTACACCTTC. This translates into CASSLENTLAYGYTF.

The rearrangement joins TRBV9 to TRBJ2-2; D gene unclear. V was clipped by 9 bases and J by 3 bases, with 12 bases between them. The CDR3 is 13 amino acids. Germline V gene lookup returns CDR1 SGDLS and CDR2 YYNGEE. CDR3 residues: CATRTDDTGELFF. CDR3 nucleotides: TGTGCCACTCGTACAGATGACACCGGGGAGCTGTTTTTT. Full variable domain (remainder filled in from reference TRBV9 and TRBJ2-2): DSGVTQTPKHLITATGQRVTLRCSPRSGDLSVYWYQQSLDQGLQFLIQYYNGEERAKGNILERFSAQQFPDLHSELNLSSLELGDSALYFCATRTDDTGELFFGEGSRLTVL.

The chain uses TRBV20-1 and TRBJ2-3; 7 nucleotides line up with TRBD2. Trimming cost V 5 bases and J 5 bases; bases outside gene matches: 13. The germline V gene encodes CDR1 DFQATT and CDR2 SNEGSKA (reference sequence). The CDR3 is 15 residues long. CDR3: CSASRPRSGIDTQYF. The DNA for the CDR3 is TGCAGTGCTTCCCGGCCCCGGAGCGGGATAGATACGCAGTATTTT.

The table lists this clonotype with many counts. The chain employs TRBV5-4 and TRBJ2-7; no firm D call. The CDR3 runs to 13 residues. V lost 0 bases to trimming and J lost 6 bases, with 10 bases between them. Per the germline V gene, CDR1 is SGHNT and CDR2 is YYREEE (reference sequence). The CDR3 DNA is TGTGCCAGCAGCTTGGAACACGCGAGCGAGCAGTACTTC. Its protein is CASSLEHASEQYF. Full variable domain (outside the CDR3, taken from reference TRBV5-4 and TRBJ2-7): ETGVTQSPTHLIKTRGQQVTLRCSSQSGHNTVSWYQQALGQGPQFIFQYYREEENGRGNFPPRFSGLQFPNYSSELNVNALELDDSALYLCASSLEHASEQYFGPGTRLTVT.

V and J are TRBV25-1 and TRBJ2-7, with D perhaps TRBD1 or TRBD2 (5 bases each). CDR1 MGHDK and CDR2 SYGVNS come from the germline V gene. This CDR3 contains 12 residues. Trimming took 8 bases from V and 2 from J, leaving 10 bases between them. In DNA, the CDR3 is TGTGCCAGCCGGGACGGCCCCTACGAGCAGTACTTC. Encoded protein: CASRDGPYEQYF.

V is TRBV12-3 or TRBV12-4 and J is TRBJ2-6; TRBD2 is a possible D gene (6 bases). Trimming removed 4 bases from V and 2 bases from J, with 6 bases in between. The CDR3 length is 14 residues. CDR3 sequence: CASSWGAGANVLTF. For the CDR3, the DNA is TGTGCCAGCAGTTGGGGGGCTGGGGCCAACGTCCTGACTTTC.

This clonotype has only a few counts. The genes are TRBV28 and TRBJ2-4; TRBD1 might be the D (7 bases). Germline lookup yields CDR1 MDHEN and CDR2 SYDVKM. The CDR3 is made up of 12 amino acids. The V end was cut by 8 bases, the J end by 9 bases, with 14 bases between. CDR3 in DNA: TGTGCCAGCGGTCCAGGGGGGCCCATTCAGTACTTC. Protein: CASGPGGPIQYF.

This clonotype came up many times. The chain carries TRBV4-1 and TRBJ2-6; D is undetermined. V lost 0 bases, J lost 0 bases, and 6 bases lay in between. Germline V lookup: CDR1 MGHRA, CDR2 YSYEKL. The length of the CDR3 is 16 residues. The CDR3 is CASSQDTYSGANVLTF. The CDR3 nucleotides are TGCGCCAGCAGCCAAGATACCTACTCTGGGGCCAACGTCCTGACTTTC.

The genes are TRBV6-5 and TRBJ1-1, with no clear D. This CDR3 has 13 residues. Germline V gene data show CDR1 as MNHEY and CDR2 as SVGAGI. The V end lost 5 bases, the J end lost 0 bases, and 7 bases lay between the germline ends. This CDR3 reads CASSNGMNTEAFF. CDR3 nucleotide sequence: TGTGCCAGCAGTAACGGGATGAACACTGAAGCTTTCTTT.

Only a few counts were recorded for this clonotype. The chain uses TRBV5-1 and TRBJ2-3, with TRBD1 as a possible D gene (5 bases). Between the trimmed V and J ends, which lost 4 bases and 0 bases, there was a span of 15 bases. CDR3 length: 16 residues. In germline, CDR1 is SGHRS, CDR2 YFSETQ. In nucleotides, the CDR3 is TGCGCCAGCAGCCCGAAGGACACCTCTAGCACAGATACGCAGTATTTT. It is translated as CASSPKDTSSTDTQYF.